The clone carrying this T cell receptor beta chain was detected only once. Its antigen remains unidentified. Trimming left V 6 bases short and J 2 bases short, with 14 bases between. The germline gives CDR1 MNHEY, CDR2 SMNVEV (reference sequence). The length of the CDR3 is 15 residues. The study separated CD4+ cells into CD45RA+ naive and CD45RA-negative memory subsets. This record belongs to a study of shared clonotypes between healthy human individuals. Points from the study as a whole: In general, naive subsets displayed greater estimated richness than memory subsets did.

Generated by immunoSEQ multiplex PCR, the TCRdb table keeps only in-frame clones and is missing some. This sample carries about 710,000 clones, about two thirds of them seen once, and the ten largest clones take 1.8%. This sequence was found in a young woman in good health. Sequenced: memory CD4+ T cells sorted from blood. This sample's subset: CD45RA-negative fraction. The rearrangement joins TRBV27 to TRBJ2-1, with a possible D match to TRBD1 (5 bases). The CDR3 region is CASSSDSRPYNEQFF. The CDR3 bases are TGTGCCAGCAGCTCAGACAGCCGTCCCTACAATGAGCAGTTCTTC.